This TCR beta chain was retrieved from a study of blood T cell repertoires in COVID-19. Turning to the study itself: Acute and convalescent COVID-19 samples came from the United States, Italy and Spain.

The protocol was immunoSEQ multiplex PCR, while the TCRdb copy is restricted to in-frame clones and leaves out a portion. Among around 13,000 clones listed, roughly 80% were seen once. V was shortened by 5 bases and J by 0 bases, with 10 bases between the two germline ends. CDR3 size: 15 residues. Germline CDR1 MNHEY, CDR2 SVGEGT. By share, this clone counts as medium-sized (0.01 to 0.1%). Sequenced sample: peripheral blood. The origin of this receptor is a man aged 40-49 years with active or convalescent COVID-19. This chain uses TRBV6-2 or TRBV6-3 with TRBJ2-2, with no clear D. CDR3 coding DNA: TGTGCCAGCAGTCCCCTACCCGCGAACACCGGGGAGCTGTTTTTT. It specifies CASSPLPANTGELFF.